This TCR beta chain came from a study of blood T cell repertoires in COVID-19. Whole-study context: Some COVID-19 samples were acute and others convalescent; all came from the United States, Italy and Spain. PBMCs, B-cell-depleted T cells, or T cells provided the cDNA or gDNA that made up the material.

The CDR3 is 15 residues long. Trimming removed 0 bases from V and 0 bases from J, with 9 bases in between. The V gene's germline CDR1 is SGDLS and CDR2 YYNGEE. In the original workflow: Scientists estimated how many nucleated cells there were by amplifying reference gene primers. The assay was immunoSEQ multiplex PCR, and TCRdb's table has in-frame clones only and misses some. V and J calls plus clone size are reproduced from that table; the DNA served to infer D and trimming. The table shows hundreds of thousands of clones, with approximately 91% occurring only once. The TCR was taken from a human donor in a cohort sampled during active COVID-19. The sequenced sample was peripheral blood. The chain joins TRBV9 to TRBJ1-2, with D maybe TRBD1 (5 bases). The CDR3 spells CASSVVAGPNYGYTF. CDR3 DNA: TGTGCCAGCAGCGTAGTCGCAGGGCCTAACTATGGCTACACCTTC.